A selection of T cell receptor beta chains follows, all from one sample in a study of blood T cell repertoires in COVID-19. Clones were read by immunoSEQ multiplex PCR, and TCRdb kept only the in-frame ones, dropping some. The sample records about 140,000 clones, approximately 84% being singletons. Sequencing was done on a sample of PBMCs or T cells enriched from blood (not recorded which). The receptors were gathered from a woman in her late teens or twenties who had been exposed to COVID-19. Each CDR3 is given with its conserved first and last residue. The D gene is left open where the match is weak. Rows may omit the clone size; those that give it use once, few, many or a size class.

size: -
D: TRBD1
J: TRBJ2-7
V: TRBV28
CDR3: CASGQGLAYEQYF
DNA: TGTGCCAGCGGACAGGGGCTGGCCTACGAGCAGTACTTC

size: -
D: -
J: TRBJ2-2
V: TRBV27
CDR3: CASSFPGTGELFF
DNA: TGTGCCAGCAGTTTCCCAGGCACCGGGGAGCTGTTTTTT

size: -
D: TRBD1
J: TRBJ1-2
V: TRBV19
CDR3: CASSIRTGNGYTF
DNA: TGTGCCAGTAGTATAAGGACAGGGAATGGCTACACCTTC

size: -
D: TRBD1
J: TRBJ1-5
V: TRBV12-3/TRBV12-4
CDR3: CASSGQGTQPQHF
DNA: TGTGCCAGCAGTGGACAGGGTACTCAGCCCCAGCATTTT

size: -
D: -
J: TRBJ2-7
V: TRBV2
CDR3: CASSLSGTSYEQYF
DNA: TGTGCCAGCAGTTTGAGCGGAACCTCCTACGAGCAGTACTTC

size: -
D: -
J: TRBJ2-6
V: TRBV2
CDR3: CGAQPGHSTGANVLTF
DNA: TGTGGGGCCCAACCGGGACACTCTACGGGGGCCAACGTCCTGACTTTC

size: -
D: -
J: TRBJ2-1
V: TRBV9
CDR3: CASSVESGLSYNEQFF
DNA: TGTGCCAGCAGCGTAGAGTCAGGGCTAAGCTACAATGAGCAGTTCTTC

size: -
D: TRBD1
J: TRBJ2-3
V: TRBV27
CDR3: CASSLSDRGFTDTQYF
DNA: TGTGCCAGCAGTTTATCGGACAGGGGGTTCACAGATACGCAGTATTTT

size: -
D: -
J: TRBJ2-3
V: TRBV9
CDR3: CASSPWRPDTQYF
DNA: TGTGCCAGCAGCCCCTGGCGGCCAGATACGCAGTATTTT

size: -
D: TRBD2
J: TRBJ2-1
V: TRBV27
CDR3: CASGGGWDEQFF
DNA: TGTGCCAGCGGGGGGGGGTGGGATGAGCAGTTCTTC

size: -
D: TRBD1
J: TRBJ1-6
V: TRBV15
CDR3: CATSRERAGGNSPLHF
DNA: TGTGCCACCAGCAGAGAGCGGGCAGGGGGTAATTCACCCCTCCACTTT

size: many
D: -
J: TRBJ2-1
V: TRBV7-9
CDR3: CASSLGTGGKIEQFF
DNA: TGTGCCAGCAGCTTAGGTACGGGGGGCAAGATTGAGCAGTTCTTC

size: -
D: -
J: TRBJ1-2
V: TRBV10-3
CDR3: CAISERGTGHQGGYTF
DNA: TGTGCCATCAGTGAGAGAGGAACAGGGCATCAGGGAGGCTACACCTTC

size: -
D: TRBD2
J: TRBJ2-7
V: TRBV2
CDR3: CASSGLAGGPRPGQYF
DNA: TGTGCCAGCAGTGGACTAGCGGGAGGGCCGCGTCCGGGGCAGTACTTC

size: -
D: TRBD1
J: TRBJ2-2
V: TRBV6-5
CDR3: CASRSLQGSTGELFF
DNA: TGTGCCAGCAGGTCGTTACAGGGGAGCACCGGGGAGCTGTTTTTT

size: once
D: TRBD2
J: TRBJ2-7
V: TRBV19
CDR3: CASSPSGRYEQYF
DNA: TGTGCCAGTAGCCCTAGCGGGAGGTACGAGCAGTACTTC

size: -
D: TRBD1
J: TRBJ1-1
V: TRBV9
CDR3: CASSEGPWTGNTEAFF
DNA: TGTGCCAGCAGCGAGGGGCCCTGGACAGGGAACACTGAAGCTTTCTTT

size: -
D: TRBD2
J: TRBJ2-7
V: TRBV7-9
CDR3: CASSSSPLAGASAEQYF
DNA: TGTGCCAGCAGCTCCTCCCCCTTAGCGGGAGCTTCTGCCGAGCAGTACTTC

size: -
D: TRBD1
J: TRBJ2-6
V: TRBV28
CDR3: CASRRGFRLSSSGANVLTF
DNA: TGTGCCAGCCGCAGGGGGTTTCGACTGAGCTCCTCTGGGGCCAACGTCCTGACTTTC

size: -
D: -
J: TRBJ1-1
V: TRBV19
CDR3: CASTTRRERPEAFF
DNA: TGTGCCAGTACCACGAGGAGGGAGAGACCTGAAGCTTTCTTT

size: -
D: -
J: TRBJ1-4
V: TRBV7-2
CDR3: CASSSYEKLFF
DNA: TGTGCCAGCAGCTCATATGAAAAACTGTTTTTT

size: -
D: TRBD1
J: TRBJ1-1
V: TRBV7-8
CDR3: CASSRLGQGNTEAFF
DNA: TGTGCCAGCAGCCGACTTGGACAGGGGAACACTGAAGCTTTCTTT

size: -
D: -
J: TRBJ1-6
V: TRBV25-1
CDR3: CASSAHKSGLDSPLHF
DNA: TGTGCCAGCAGTGCTCATAAGTCAGGGCTCGATTCACCCCTCCACTTT

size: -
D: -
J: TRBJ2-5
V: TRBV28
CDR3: CASSGREADPQKETQYF
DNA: TGTGCCAGCAGTGGTAGGGAGGCTGACCCTCAGAAAGAGACCCAGTACTTC

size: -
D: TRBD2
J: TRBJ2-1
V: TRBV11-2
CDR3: CASSSTSGFYNEQFF
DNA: TGTGCCAGCAGCTCCACTAGCGGGTTCTACAATGAGCAGTTCTTC

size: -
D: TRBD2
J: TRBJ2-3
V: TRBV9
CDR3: CASSAQLADTDTQYF
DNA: TGTGCCAGCAGCGCCCAACTAGCGGACACAGATACGCAGTATTTT

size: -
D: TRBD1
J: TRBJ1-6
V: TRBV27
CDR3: CASRRDRGYNSPLHF
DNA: TGTGCCAGCAGGAGGGACAGGGGATATAATTCACCCCTCCACTTT

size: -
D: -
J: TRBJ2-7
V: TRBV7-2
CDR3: CASSLALGRTYEQYF
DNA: TGTGCCAGCAGCTTAGCCTTGGGGCGAACCTACGAGCAGTACTTC

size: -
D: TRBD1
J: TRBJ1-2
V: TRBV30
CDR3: CAWSLRGPQGAWGYTF
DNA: TGTGCCTGGAGCCTAAGGGGCCCACAGGGGGCCTGGGGCTACACCTTC

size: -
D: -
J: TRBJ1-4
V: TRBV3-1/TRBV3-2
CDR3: CASKNDQNEKLFF
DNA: TGTGCCAGCAAAAACGATCAGAATGAAAAACTGTTTTTT

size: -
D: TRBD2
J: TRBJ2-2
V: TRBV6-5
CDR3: CASTPTSAGELFF
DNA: TGTGCCAGCACCCCGACTAGCGCAGGGGAGCTGTTTTTT

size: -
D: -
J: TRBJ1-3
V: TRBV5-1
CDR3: CASSLTGLPGNTIYF
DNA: TGCGCCAGCAGCTTGACGGGTCTGCCTGGAAACACCATATATTTT

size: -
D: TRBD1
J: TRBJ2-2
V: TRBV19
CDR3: CASSMGQGAGTGELFF
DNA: TGTGCCAGTAGTATGGGACAGGGGGCGGGCACCGGGGAGCTGTTTTTT

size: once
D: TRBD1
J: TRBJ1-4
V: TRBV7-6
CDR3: CASSLERTGFNEKLFF
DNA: TGTGCCAGCAGCTTAGAAAGGACAGGGTTTAATGAAAAACTGTTTTTT

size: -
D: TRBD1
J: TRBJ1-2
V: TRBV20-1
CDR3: CSASTGGYGGYTF
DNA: TGCAGTGCTAGTACAGGGGGCTATGGTGGCTACACCTTC

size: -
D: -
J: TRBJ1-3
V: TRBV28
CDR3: CATHSGNTIYF
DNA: TGTGCCACACACTCTGGAAACACCATATATTTT

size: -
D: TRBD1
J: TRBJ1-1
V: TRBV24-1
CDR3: CATSDLKPGQGRSTEAFF
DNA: TGTGCCACCAGTGATTTAAAACCGGGACAGGGTCGTTCCACTGAAGCTTTCTTT

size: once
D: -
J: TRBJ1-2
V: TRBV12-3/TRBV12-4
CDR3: CASSFISADYTF
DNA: TGTGCCAGCAGTTTTATTTCCGCGGACTACACCTTC

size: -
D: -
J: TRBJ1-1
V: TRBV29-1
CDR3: CSVLLVTEAFF
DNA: TGCAGCGTCCTACTAGTAACTGAAGCTTTCTTT

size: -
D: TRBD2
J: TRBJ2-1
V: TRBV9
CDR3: CASSPTGTSGGEQFF
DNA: TGTGCCAGCAGTCCTACGGGGACTAGCGGTGGTGAGCAGTTCTTC

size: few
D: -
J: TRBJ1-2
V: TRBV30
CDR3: CAWNPPDRNYGYTF
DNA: TGTGCCTGGAACCCACCGGACAGAAACTATGGCTACACCTTC

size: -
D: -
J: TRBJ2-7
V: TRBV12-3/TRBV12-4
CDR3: CASGRSYEQYF
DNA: TGTGCCAGCGGGAGGTCCTACGAGCAGTACTTC

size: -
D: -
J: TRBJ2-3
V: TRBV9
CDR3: CASSGGGTVTDTQYF
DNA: TGTGCCAGCAGCGGCGGGGGGACAGTCACAGATACGCAGTATTTT

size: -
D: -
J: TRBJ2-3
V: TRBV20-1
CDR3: CSAKPGDTQYF
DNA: TGCAGTGCTAAACCGGGAGATACGCAGTATTTT

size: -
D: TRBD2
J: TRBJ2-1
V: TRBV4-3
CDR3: CASSQDRGLARDEQFF
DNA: TGCGCCAGCAGCCAAGATCGAGGACTAGCTCGGGATGAGCAGTTCTTC